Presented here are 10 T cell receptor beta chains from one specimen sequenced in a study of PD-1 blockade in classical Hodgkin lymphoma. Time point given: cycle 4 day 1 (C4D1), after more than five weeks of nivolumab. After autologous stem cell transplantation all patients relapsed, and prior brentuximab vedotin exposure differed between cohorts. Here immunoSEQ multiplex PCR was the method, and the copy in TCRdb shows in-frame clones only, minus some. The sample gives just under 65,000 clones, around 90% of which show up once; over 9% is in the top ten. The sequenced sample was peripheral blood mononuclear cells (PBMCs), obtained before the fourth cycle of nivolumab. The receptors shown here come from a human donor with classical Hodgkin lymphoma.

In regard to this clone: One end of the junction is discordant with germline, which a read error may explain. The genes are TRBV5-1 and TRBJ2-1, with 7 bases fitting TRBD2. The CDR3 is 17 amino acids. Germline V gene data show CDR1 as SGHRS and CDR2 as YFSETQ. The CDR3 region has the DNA TGCGCCAGCAGTTTGGCCCCGGGGGGTTCAACCTACAATGAGCAGTTCTTC. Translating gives CASSLAPGGSTYNEQFF.

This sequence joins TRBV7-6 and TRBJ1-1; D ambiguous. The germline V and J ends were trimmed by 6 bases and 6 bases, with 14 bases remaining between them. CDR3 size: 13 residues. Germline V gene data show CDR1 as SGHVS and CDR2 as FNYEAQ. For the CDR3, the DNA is TGTGCCAGCAGGTACGAACGTGACTCTGAAGCTTTCTTT. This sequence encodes CASRYERDSEAFF.

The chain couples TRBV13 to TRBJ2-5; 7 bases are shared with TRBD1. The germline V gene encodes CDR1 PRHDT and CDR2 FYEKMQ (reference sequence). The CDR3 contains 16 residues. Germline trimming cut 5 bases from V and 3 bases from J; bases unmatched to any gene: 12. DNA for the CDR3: TGTGCCAGCAGCGCCACAGGGGCAGAGCGCGAAGAGACCCAGTACTTC. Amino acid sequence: CASSATGAEREETQYF.

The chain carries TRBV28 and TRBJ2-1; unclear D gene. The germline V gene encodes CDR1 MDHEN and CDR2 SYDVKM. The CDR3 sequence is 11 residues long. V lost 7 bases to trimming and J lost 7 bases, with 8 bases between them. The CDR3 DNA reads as TGTGCCAGCACCTCGGCTAATGAGCAGTTCTTC. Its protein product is CASTSANEQFF.

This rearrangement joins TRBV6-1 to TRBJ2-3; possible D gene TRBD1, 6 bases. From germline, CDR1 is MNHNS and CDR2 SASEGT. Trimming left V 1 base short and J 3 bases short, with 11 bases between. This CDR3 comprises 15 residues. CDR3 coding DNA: TGTGCCAGCAGTGAAGGGGCAGGGGCTACAGATACGCAGTATTTT. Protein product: CASSEGAGATDTQYF.

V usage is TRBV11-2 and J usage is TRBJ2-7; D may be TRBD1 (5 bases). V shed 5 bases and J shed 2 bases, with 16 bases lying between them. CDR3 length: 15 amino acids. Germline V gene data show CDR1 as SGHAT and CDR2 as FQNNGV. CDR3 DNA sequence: TGTGCCAGCAGCCGCCCAGGGATAAAACCCTACGAGCAGTACTTC. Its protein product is CASSRPGIKPYEQYF.

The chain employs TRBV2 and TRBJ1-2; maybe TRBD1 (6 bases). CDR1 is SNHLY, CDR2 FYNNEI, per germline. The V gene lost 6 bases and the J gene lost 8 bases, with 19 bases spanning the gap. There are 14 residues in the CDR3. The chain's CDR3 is CASSHALDRPGYTF. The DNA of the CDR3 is TGTGCCAGCAGCCACGCCCTGGACAGACCGGGCTACACCTTC.

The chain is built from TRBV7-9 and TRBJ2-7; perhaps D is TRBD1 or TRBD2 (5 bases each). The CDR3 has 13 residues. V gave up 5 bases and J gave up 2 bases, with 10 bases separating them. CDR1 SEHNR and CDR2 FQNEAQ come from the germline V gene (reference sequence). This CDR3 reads CASSLRDAYEQYF. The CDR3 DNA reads TGTGCCAGCAGCCTCAGGGACGCCTACGAGCAGTACTTC.

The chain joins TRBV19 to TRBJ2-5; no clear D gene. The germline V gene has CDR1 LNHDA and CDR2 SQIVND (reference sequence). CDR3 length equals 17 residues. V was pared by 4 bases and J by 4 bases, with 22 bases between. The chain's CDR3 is CASSKAPGSLAGETQYF. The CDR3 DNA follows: TGTGCCAGTAGTAAGGCCCCGGGCAGCCTGGCTGGAGAGACCCAGTACTTC.

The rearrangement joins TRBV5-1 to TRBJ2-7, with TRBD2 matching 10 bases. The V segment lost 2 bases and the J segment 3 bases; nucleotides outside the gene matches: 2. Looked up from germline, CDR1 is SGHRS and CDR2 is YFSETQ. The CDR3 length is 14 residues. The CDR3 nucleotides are TGCGCCAGCAGCTTAGCTAGCGGGGGCTACGAGCAGTACTTC. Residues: CASSLASGGYEQYF.